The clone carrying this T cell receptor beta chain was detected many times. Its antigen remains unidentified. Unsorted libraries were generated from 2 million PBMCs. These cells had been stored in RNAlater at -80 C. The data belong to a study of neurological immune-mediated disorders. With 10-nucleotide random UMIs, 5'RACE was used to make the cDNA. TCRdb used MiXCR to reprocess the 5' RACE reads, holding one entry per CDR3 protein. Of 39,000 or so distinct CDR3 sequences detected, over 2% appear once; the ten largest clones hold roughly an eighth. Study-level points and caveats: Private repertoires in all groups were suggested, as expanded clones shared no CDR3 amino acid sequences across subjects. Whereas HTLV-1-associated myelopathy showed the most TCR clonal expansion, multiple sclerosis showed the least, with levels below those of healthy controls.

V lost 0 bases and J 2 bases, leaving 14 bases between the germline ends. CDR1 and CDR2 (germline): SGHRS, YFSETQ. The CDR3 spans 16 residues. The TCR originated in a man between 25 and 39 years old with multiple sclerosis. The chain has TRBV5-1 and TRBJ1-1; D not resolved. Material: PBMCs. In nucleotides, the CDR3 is TGCGCCAGCAGCTTGGCCGTTCCGGGTCTCAACACTGAAGCTTTCTTT. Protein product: CASSLAVPGLNTEAFF.